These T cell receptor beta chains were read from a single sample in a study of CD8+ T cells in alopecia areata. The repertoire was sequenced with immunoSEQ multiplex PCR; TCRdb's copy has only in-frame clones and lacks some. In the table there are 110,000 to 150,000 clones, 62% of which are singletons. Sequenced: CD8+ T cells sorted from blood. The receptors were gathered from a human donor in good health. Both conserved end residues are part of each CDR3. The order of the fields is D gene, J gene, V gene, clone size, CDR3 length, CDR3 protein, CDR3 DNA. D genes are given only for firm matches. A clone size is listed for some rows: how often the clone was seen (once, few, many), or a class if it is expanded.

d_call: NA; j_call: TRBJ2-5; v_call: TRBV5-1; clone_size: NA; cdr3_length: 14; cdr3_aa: CASSSPVRQETQYF; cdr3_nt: TGCGCCAGCAGCTCACCCGTAAGGCAAGAGACCCAGTACTTC
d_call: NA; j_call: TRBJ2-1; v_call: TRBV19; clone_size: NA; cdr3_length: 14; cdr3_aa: CASSLIGIYNEQFF; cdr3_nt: TGTGCCAGTTCCCTAATAGGTATCTACAATGAGCAGTTCTTC
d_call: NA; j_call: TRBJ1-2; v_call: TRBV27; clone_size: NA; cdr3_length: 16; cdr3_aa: CASSTRLGDGNYGYTF; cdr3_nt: TGTGCCAGCAGTACCCGTTTGGGGGATGGAAACTATGGCTACACCTTC
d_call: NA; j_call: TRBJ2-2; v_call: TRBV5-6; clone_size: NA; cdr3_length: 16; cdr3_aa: CASSSRGAQDTGELFF; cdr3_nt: TGTGCCAGCAGCTCTAGGGGGGCGCAGGACACCGGGGAGCTGTTTTTT
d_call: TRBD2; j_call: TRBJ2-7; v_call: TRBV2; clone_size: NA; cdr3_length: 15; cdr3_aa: CATDLGLAGGYEQYF; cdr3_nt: TGTGCCACTGACCTAGGACTAGCGGGAGGGTACGAGCAGTACTTC
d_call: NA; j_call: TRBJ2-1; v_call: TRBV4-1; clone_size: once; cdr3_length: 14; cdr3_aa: CASRPTDSGHEQFF; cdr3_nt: TGCGCCAGCAGACCTACGGACAGTGGGCATGAGCAGTTCTTC
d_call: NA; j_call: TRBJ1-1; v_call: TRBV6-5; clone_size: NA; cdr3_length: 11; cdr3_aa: CASGHDPEAFF; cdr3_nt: TGTGCCAGCGGTCACGACCCTGAAGCTTTCTTT
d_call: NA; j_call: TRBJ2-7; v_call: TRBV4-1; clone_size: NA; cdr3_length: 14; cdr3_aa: CASSQDGQNYEQYF; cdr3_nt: TGCGCCAGCAGCCAAGATGGTCAGAACTACGAGCAGTACTTC
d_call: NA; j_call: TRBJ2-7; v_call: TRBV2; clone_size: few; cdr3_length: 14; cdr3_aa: CARGTATFSTEQYF; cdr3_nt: TGTGCCAGAGGGACGGCTACATTCTCGACCGAGCAGTACTTC
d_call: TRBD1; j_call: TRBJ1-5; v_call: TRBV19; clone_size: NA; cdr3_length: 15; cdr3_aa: CASSGTGKNDQPQHF; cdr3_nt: TGTGCCAGTAGTGGGACAGGGAAGAATGATCAGCCCCAGCATTTT
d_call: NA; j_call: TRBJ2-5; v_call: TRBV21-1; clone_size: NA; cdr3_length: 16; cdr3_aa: CASITSGKGPQETQYF; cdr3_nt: TGTGCCAGCATTACTAGCGGAAAAGGGCCCCAAGAGACCCAGTACTTC
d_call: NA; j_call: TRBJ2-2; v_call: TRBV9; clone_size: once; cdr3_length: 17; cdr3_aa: CASSVMGTPVDTGELFF; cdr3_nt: TGTGCCAGCAGCGTAATGGGCACACCCGTTGACACCGGGGAGCTGTTTTTT
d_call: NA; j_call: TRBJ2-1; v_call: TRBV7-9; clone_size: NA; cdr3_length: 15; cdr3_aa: CASSPRQDPYNEQFF; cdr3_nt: TGTGCCAGCAGCCCAAGACAGGACCCCTACAATGAGCAGTTCTTC
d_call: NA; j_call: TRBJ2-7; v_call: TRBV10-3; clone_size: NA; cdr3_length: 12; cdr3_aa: CAISESGYEQYF; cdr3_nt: TGTGCCATCAGTGAGTCGGGATACGAGCAGTACTTC
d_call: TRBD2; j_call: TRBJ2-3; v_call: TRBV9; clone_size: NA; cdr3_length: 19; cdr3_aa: CASSLRGETSGIGADTQYF; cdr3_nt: TGTGCCAGCAGCTTGAGGGGGGAGACTAGCGGGATAGGGGCAGATACGCAGTATTTT
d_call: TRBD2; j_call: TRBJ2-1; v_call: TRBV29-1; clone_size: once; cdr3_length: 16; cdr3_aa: CSVEGAVAGAYNEQFF; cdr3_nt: TGCAGCGTTGAAGGGGCAGTAGCGGGAGCCTACAATGAGCAGTTCTTC
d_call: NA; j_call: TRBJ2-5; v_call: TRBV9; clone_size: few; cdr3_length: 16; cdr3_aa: CASSARQDEGFGTQYF; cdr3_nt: TGTGCCAGCAGCGCCAGACAGGACGAGGGTTTTGGGACCCAGTACTTC
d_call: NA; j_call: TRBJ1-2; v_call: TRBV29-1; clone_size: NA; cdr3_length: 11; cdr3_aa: CSVLLRGGYTF; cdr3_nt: TGCAGCGTTCTCCTCAGGGGCGGCTACACCTTC
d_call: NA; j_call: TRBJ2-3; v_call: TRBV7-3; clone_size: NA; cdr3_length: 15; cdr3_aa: CASSLTGSPTDTQYF; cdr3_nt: TGTGCCAGCAGCTTAACGGGTTCCCCCACAGATACGCAGTATTTT
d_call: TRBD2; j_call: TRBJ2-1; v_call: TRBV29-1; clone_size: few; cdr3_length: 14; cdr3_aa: CSVEGLAGVNEQFF; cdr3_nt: TGCAGCGTTGAAGGCCTAGCGGGAGTCAATGAGCAGTTCTTC
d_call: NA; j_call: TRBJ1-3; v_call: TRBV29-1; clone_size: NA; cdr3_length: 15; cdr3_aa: CSVEVWTDSGNTIYF; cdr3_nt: TGCAGCGTTGAAGTATGGACAGATTCTGGAAACACCATATATTTT
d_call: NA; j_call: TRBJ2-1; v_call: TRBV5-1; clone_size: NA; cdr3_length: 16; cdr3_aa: CASSSRIQYDSDEQFF; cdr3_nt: TGCGCCAGCAGCTCGCGGATACAATACGATTCAGATGAGCAGTTCTTC
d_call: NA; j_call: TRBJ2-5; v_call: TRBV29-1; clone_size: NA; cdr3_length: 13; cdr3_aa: CSAPGGGQETQYF; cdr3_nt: TGCAGCGCCCCCGGAGGTGGGCAGGAGACCCAGTACTTC
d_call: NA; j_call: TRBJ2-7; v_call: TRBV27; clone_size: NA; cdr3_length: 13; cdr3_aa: CASSFRAGNEQYF; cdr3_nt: TGTGCCAGCAGTTTCCGAGCCGGGAACGAGCAGTACTTC
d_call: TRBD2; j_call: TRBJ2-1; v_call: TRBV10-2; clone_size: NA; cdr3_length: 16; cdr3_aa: CASGSLREGRYNEQFF; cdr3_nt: TGCGCCAGCGGGAGTTTGCGGGAGGGCCGGTACAATGAGCAGTTCTTC
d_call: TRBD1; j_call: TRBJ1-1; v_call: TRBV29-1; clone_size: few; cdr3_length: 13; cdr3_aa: CSVTMTGDTEAFF; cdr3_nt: TGCAGCGTCACCATGACAGGGGACACTGAAGCTTTCTTT
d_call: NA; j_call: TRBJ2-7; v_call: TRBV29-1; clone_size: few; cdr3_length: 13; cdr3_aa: CSVDFGGPGEQYF; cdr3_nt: TGCAGCGTCGATTTCGGGGGGCCAGGCGAGCAGTACTTC
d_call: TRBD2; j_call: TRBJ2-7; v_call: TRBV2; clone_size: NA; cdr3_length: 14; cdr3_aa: CASSGRGRGYEQYF; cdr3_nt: TGTGCCAGCAGTGGCCGTGGGAGGGGTTACGAGCAGTACTTC
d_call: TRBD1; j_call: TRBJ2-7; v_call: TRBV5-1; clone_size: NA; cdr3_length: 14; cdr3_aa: CASRDRGQSYEQYF; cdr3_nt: TGCGCCAGCAGGGATCGGGGACAGAGCTACGAGCAGTACTTC
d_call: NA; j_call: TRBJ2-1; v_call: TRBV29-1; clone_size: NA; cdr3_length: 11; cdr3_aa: CSVEWVNEQFF; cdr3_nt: TGCAGCGTTGAATGGGTCAATGAGCAGTTCTTC
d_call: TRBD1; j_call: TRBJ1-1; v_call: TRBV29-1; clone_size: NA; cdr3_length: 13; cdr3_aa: CSLYRGLNTEAFF; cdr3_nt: TGCAGCCTCTACAGGGGGCTGAACACTGAAGCTTTCTTT
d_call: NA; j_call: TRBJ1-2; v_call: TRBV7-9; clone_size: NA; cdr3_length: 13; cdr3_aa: CASRDYSAPGYTF; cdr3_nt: TGTGCCAGCAGAGATTACAGTGCTCCCGGCTACACCTTC
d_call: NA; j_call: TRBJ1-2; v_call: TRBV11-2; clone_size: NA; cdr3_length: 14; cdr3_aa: CASSLGGSHYGYTF; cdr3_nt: TGTGCCAGCAGCTTAGGGGGGTCCCACTATGGCTACACCTTC
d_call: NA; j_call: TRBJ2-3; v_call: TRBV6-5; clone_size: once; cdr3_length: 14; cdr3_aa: CASSGVGGTDTQYF; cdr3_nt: TGTGCCAGCAGCGGAGTTGGAGGCACAGATACGCAGTATTTT
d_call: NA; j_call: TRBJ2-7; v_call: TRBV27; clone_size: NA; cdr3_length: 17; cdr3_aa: CASSLSFSASSRYEQYF; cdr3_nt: TGTGCCAGCAGTTTATCGTTCAGTGCGAGCAGCCGCTACGAGCAGTACTTC
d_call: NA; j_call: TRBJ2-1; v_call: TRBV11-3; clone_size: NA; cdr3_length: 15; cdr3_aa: CASSLSVDSYNEQFF; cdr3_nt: TGTGCCAGCAGCTTAAGCGTGGACTCCTACAATGAGCAGTTCTTC
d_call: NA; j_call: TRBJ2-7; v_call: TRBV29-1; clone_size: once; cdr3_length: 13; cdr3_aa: CSVGLPNVPEQYF; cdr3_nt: TGCAGCGTAGGCCTACCCAACGTGCCCGAGCAGTACTTC
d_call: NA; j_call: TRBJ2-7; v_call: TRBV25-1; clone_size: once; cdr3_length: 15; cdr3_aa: CASSDGRTKPYEQYF; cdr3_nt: TGTGCCAGCAGTGATGGCAGGACCAAACCCTACGAGCAGTACTTC
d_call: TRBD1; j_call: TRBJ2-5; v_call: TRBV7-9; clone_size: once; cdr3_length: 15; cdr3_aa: CASRAGTAGLETQYF; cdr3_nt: TGTGCCAGCAGAGCCGGGACAGCCGGGCTTGAGACCCAGTACTTC
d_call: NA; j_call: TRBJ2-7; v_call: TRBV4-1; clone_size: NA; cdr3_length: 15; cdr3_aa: CASSQVIRRDDEQYF; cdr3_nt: TGCGCCAGCAGCCAAGTCATTAGAAGAGACGACGAGCAGTACTTC
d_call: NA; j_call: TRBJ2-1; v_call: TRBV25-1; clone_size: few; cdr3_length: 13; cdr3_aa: CASTLTVDNEQFF; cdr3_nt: TGTGCCAGTACCCTGACGGTGGACAATGAGCAGTTCTTC
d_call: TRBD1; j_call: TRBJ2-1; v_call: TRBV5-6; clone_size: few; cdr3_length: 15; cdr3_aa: CASSLGDRVGPRGFF; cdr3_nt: TGTGCCAGCAGCTTGGGGGACAGGGTGGGACCTAGGGGATTCTTC
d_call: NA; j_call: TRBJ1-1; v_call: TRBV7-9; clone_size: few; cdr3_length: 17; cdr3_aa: CASSPRSVGVVNTEAFF; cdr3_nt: TGTGCCAGCAGCCCCCGGAGTGTAGGGGTGGTGAACACTGAAGCTTTCTTT
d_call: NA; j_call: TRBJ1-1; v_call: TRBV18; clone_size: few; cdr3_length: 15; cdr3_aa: CASSPERGLNTEAFF; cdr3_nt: TGTGCCAGCTCACCCGAGCGGGGGTTGAACACTGAAGCTTTCTTT
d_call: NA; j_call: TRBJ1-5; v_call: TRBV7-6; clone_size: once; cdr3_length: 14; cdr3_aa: CASSLGVGNQPQHF; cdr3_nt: TGTGCCAGCAGCTTAGGGGTCGGCAATCAGCCCCAGCATTTT
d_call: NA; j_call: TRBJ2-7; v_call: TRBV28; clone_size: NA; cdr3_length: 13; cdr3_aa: CASSPGPSLEQYF; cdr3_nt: TGTGCCAGCAGTCCCGGGCCCAGTCTAGAGCAGTACTTC
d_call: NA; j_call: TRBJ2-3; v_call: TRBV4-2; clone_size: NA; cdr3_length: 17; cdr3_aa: CASSQELLDLPTDTQYF; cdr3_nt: TGTGCCAGCAGCCAAGAATTGCTGGACCTCCCCACAGATACGCAGTATTTT
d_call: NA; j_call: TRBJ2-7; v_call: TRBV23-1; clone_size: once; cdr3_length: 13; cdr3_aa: CASSHRRTLKGFF; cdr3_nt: TGCGCCAGCAGTCACCGACGAACTTTGAAGGGGTTCTTC
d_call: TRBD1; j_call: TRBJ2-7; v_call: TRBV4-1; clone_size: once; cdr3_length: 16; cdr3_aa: CASSQVPGQGTYEQYF; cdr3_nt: TGCGCCAGCAGCCAAGTACCGGGACAGGGAACCTACGAGCAGTACTTC